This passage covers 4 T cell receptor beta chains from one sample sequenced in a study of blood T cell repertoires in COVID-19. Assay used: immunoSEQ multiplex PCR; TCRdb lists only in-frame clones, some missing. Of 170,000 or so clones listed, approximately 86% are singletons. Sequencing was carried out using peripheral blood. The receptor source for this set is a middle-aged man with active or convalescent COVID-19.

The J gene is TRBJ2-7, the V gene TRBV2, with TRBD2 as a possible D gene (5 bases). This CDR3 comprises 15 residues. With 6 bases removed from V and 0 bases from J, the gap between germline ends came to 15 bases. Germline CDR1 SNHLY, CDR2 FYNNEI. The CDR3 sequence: CASRPLDWSSYEQYF. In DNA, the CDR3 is TGTGCCAGCAGGCCCCTGGACTGGAGCTCCTACGAGCAGTACTTC. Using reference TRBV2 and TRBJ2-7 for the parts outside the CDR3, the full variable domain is EPEVTQTPSHQVTQMGQEVILRCVPISNHLYFYWYRQILGQKVEFLVSFYNNEISEKSEIFDDQFSVERPDGSNFTLKIRSTKLEDSAMYFCASRPLDWSSYEQYFGPGTRLTVT.

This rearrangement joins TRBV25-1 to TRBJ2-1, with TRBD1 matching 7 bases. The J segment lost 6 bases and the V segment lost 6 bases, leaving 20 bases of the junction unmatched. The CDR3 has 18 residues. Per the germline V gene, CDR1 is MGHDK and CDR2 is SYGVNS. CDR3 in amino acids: CASREDRVGKGNTNEQFF. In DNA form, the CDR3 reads TGTGCCAGCAGAGAAGACAGGGTCGGGAAGGGAAACACCAATGAGCAGTTCTTC.

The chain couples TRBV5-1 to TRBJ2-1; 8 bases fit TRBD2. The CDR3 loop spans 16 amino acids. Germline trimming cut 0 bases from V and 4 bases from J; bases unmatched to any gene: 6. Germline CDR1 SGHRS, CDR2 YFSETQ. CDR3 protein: CASSLEAGAGYNEQFF. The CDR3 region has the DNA TGCGCCAGCAGCTTGGAAGCGGGAGCGGGTTACAATGAGCAGTTCTTC.

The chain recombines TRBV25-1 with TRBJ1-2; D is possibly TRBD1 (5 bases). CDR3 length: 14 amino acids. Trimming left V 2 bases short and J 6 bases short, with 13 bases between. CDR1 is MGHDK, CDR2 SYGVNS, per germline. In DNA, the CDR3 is TGTGCCAGCAGTGAACCAGGGTTTATGAATGGCTACACCTTC. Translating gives CASSEPGFMNGYTF.